This record concerns one T cell receptor beta chain sequence. The antigen remains undetermined. The record originates from a study of CD8+CD57+ T cells in acquired aplastic anemia. Overall study findings and caveats: Any difference that existed in CD8+ Simpson's diversity between patients and controls was not significant.

Whoever was chosen for sequencing had shown CD8+CD57+ cell expansion by flow cytometry. The ends were cut back, 1 base at V and 1 base at J, with 11 bases in the middle. This CDR3 spans 15 amino acids. Looked up from germline, CDR1 is SGHRS and CDR2 is YFSETQ. Genomic DNA acted as the template from which TCR beta VDJ combination and CDR3 sequence profiling were carried out. TCRdb analysed the reads with MiXCR anew, one entry per CDR3 protein. In the table there are a few hundred thousand distinct CDR3 sequences, around 32% of which are singletons. Sequenced sample: sorted CD4+, CD8+, or CD8+CD57+ T cells (not recorded which) from PBMCs. The rearrangement uses TRBV5-1 and TRBJ1-1; no firm D call. The clonotype originates from a human donor with aplastic anemia. In DNA, the CDR3 is TGCGCCAGCAGCTTGAATGCGGGATCGAACACTGAAGCTTTCTTT. Amino acid sequence: CASSLNAGSNTEAFF.